A selection of T cell receptor beta chains follows, all from one sample in a study of PD-1 blockade in mismatch repair-deficient tumors. Libraries were prepared by immunoSEQ multiplex PCR; TCRdb keeps only in-frame clonotypes and omits some of them. The sample yields some 120,000 clones, about three quarters seen once. The specimen comprised peripheral blood, sampled approximately 64 weeks after starting pembrolizumab. Source of these receptors: an adult with mismatch repair-deficient cancer. The CDR3 runs from the conserved cysteine through the conserved F or W. A D gene is named only where the DNA matches it firmly. Clone size is stated in some rows and not others, as once, few, many or a class when expanded.

V gene: TRBV6-5; D gene: NA; clone size: NA; J gene: TRBJ2-7; CDR3 protein: CASSGYEQYF; CDR3 DNA: TGTGCCAGCAGCGGTTACGAGCAGTACTTC
V gene: TRBV6-4; D gene: NA; clone size: NA; J gene: TRBJ2-1; CDR3 protein: CASRSEMSTNEQFF; CDR3 DNA: TGTGCCAGCCGGAGCGAGATGTCTACAAATGAGCAGTTCTTC
V gene: TRBV19; D gene: NA; clone size: NA; J gene: TRBJ2-1; CDR3 protein: CASSIASNEQFF; CDR3 DNA: TGTGCCAGTAGTATAGCTTCCAATGAGCAGTTCTTC
V gene: TRBV6-4; D gene: TRBD2; clone size: NA; J gene: TRBJ2-1; CDR3 protein: CASSRRSGYEQFF; CDR3 DNA: TGTGCCAGCAGTCGGCGTAGCGGGTATGAGCAGTTCTTC
V gene: TRBV19; D gene: TRBD1; clone size: NA; J gene: TRBJ1-2; CDR3 protein: CASRTVGTGGIYGYTF; CDR3 DNA: TGTGCCAGTAGGACTGTTGGGACAGGGGGGATCTATGGCTACACCTTC
V gene: TRBV25-1; D gene: NA; clone size: few; J gene: TRBJ2-7; CDR3 protein: CATSIGEQYF; CDR3 DNA: TGTGCCACCTCCATAGGGGAGCAGTACTTC
V gene: TRBV28; D gene: TRBD1; clone size: NA; J gene: TRBJ2-2; CDR3 protein: CASRIGGQGDTGELFF; CDR3 DNA: TGTGCCAGCAGGATAGGGGGACAGGGGGACACCGGGGAGCTGTTTTTT
V gene: TRBV18; D gene: NA; clone size: NA; J gene: TRBJ1-3; CDR3 protein: CASSPWDGNTIYF; CDR3 DNA: TGTGCCAGCTCACCATGGGATGGAAACACCATATATTTT
V gene: TRBV27; D gene: NA; clone size: NA; J gene: TRBJ2-3; CDR3 protein: CASSLSGLSTDTQYF; CDR3 DNA: TGTGCCAGCAGTTTATCTGGATTAAGCACAGATACGCAGTATTTT
V gene: TRBV14; D gene: TRBD2; clone size: NA; J gene: TRBJ2-7; CDR3 protein: CASSRMREGLDEQYF; CDR3 DNA: TGTGCCAGCAGCCGCATGCGGGAGGGCCTCGACGAGCAGTACTTC
V gene: TRBV14; D gene: TRBD2; clone size: NA; J gene: TRBJ2-1; CDR3 protein: CASRGLAGGSSYNEQFF; CDR3 DNA: TGTGCCAGCAGGGGACTAGCGGGAGGGAGCTCCTACAATGAGCAGTTCTTC
V gene: TRBV2; D gene: NA; clone size: NA; J gene: TRBJ2-7; CDR3 protein: CASRSNYEQYF; CDR3 DNA: TGTGCCAGCAGGAGCAACTACGAGCAGTACTTC
V gene: TRBV11-2; D gene: NA; clone size: NA; J gene: TRBJ1-1; CDR3 protein: CASSLGQTMNTEAFF; CDR3 DNA: TGTGCCAGCAGCTTAGGACAGACAATGAACACTGAAGCTTTCTTT
V gene: TRBV19; D gene: TRBD1; clone size: NA; J gene: TRBJ2-7; CDR3 protein: CASRQGTGLSYEQYF; CDR3 DNA: TGTGCCAGTAGGCAAGGGACAGGGCTTAGTTACGAGCAGTACTTC
V gene: TRBV6-5; D gene: TRBD1; clone size: NA; J gene: TRBJ1-2; CDR3 protein: CASSYTGAYGYTF; CDR3 DNA: TGTGCCAGCAGTTACACAGGGGCCTATGGCTACACCTTC
V gene: TRBV6-5; D gene: NA; clone size: NA; J gene: TRBJ2-7; CDR3 protein: CASSDLYEQYF; CDR3 DNA: TGTGCCAGCAGTGACTTATACGAGCAGTACTTC
V gene: TRBV6-5; D gene: NA; clone size: NA; J gene: TRBJ2-2; CDR3 protein: CASSYGVPGELFF; CDR3 DNA: TGTGCCAGCAGTTACGGGGTTCCCGGGGAGCTGTTTTTT
V gene: TRBV19; D gene: NA; clone size: NA; J gene: TRBJ1-5; CDR3 protein: CASSIDDRNQPQHF; CDR3 DNA: TGTGCCAGTAGTATAGATGACAGAAATCAGCCCCAGCATTTT